Listed here are 17 T cell receptor beta chains from one sample, sequenced in a study of CD8+ T cells in alopecia areata. Treatment defined: oral pan-JAK inhibitor, 5-10 mg twice daily. Once RNA had been extracted, it was reverse transcribed into cDNA to act as the sequencing template. The data were produced by immunoSEQ multiplex PCR, yet TCRdb's version contains in-frame clones alone and is incomplete. Here the sample spans about 100,000 clones, 84% being singletons. The sample in question was CD8+ T cells sorted from blood, obtained at week 24, from a patient treated with tofacitinib. Receptors were obtained from a human donor with alopecia areata.

The table lists this clone with a count of one. The CDR3 region is CASSQSDRGYEQYF. CDR3 DNA sequence: TGCGCCAGCAGTCAATCGGACAGGGGGTACGAGCAGTACTTC. The chain combines TRBV23-1 with TRBJ2-7; 10 bases are a match to TRBD1. TRBV23-1 is an open reading frame, and its role is uncertain. The CDR3 contains 14 residues. V gave up 0 bases and J gave up 4 bases; unmatched junction bases: 0.

This chain links TRBV5-4 with TRBJ2-5, with D perhaps TRBD2 (6 bases). From germline, CDR1 is SGHNT and CDR2 YYREEE (reference sequence). Trimming cost V 3 bases and J 2 bases, with 11 bases left between them. The CDR3 runs 14 residues. CDR3 nucleotides: TGTGCCAGCAGCTACCGGGACTTACAAGAGACCCAGTACTTC. Translating gives CASSYRDLQETQYF.

This clone was seen once. The CDR3 nucleotides read TGTGCCAGCAGCTTAGCCCCTGGTTTTTACAATGAGCAGTTCTTC. Amino acid sequence: CASSLAPGFYNEQFF. V gene TRBV7-9 combines with J gene TRBJ2-1; D not certain. Trimming cost V 0 bases and J 4 bases, with 10 bases left between them. This CDR3 has 15 residues. Germline V gene data show CDR1 as SEHNR and CDR2 as FQNEAQ (reference sequence).

The V and J genes are TRBV7-9 and TRBJ1-1; D unresolved. This CDR3 is 12 amino acids long. CDR1 is SEHNR, CDR2 FQNEAQ, per germline (reference sequence). V lost 2 bases and J 7 bases, leaving 8 bases between the germline ends. The CDR3 bases are TGTGCCAGCAGCTTACCTACGGATGAAGCTTTCTTT. Its protein product is CASSLPTDEAFF.

V and J are TRBV7-9 and TRBJ2-5; 11 bases match TRBD2. Germline CDR1 SEHNR, CDR2 FQNEAQ (reference sequence). The CDR3 runs to 16 residues. With V trimmed by 5 bases and J by 4 bases, 9 bases remained unmatched. The CDR3: CASSNRLAGSGETQYF. The CDR3 bases are TGTGCCAGCAGCAACAGACTAGCGGGGTCGGGAGAGACCCAGTACTTC.

This rearrangement joins TRBV7-9 to TRBJ2-7, with 11 bases matching TRBD1. The V gene end was trimmed by 6 bases and the J gene end by 6 bases; junction bases not matched to a gene: 10. This CDR3 comprises 15 residues. Germline V CDR1 and CDR2: SEHNR, FQNEAQ (reference sequence). The CDR3, as DNA: TGTGCCAGCAGAGGACAGGGGGCGGCTAAGGGCGAGCAGTACTTC. Translated, it gives CASRGQGAAKGEQYF.

This clone was recorded a few times. The V and J genes are TRBV7-8 and TRBJ1-1, with D possibly matching TRBD1 (5 bases). Trimming took off 3 bases at V and 1 base at J, with 9 bases between the two ends. The CDR3 is 14 residues long. Germline CDR1 SGHVS, CDR2 FQNEAQ. The CDR3 DNA is TGTGCCAGCAGCTTCCTGACAGAGAACACTGAAGCTTTCTTT. This encodes CASSFLTENTEAFF.

A remark on this clone: This sample includes further DNA sequences coding for the same CDR3. This sequence joins TRBV5-1 and TRBJ2-7, with 12 bases that match TRBD1. CDR3 size: 14 residues. Germline lookup yields CDR1 SGHRS and CDR2 YFSETQ. V was pared by 4 bases and J by 5 bases, with 4 bases of the junction left unmatched. The CDR3 coding sequence is TGCGCCAGCAGCCTGGGACAGGGGGCTGACGAGCAGTACTTC. Its protein product is CASSLGQGADEQYF.

This chain uses TRBV10-1 with TRBJ2-7, with 8 bases identical to TRBD1. J lost 2 bases, V lost 8 bases, and 8 bases had no gene match. Per the germline V gene, CDR1 is WNHNN and CDR2 is SYGVQD (reference sequence). This CDR3 spans 14 amino acids. CDR3 loop: CASSWDRYAYEQYF. The DNA for the CDR3 is TGCGCCAGCTCCTGGGACAGGTATGCCTACGAGCAGTACTTC.

The chain uses TRBV7-9 and TRBJ2-3; 12 bases are shared with TRBD2. CDR1 is SEHNR, CDR2 FQNEAQ, per germline (reference sequence). V shed 5 bases and J 6 bases; nucleotides not matched to a gene: 9. The CDR3 totals 16 residues. CDR3 coding DNA: TGTGCCAGCAGCACCTGGACTAGCGGGGACGTGGATACGCAGTATTTT. This sequence encodes CASSTWTSGDVDTQYF.

The chain recombines TRBV6-9 with TRBJ2-5, with 8 bases identical to TRBD1. The CDR3 has 17 amino acids. In germline, CDR1 is MNHGY, CDR2 SVAAGI. Trimming at V came to 3 bases and at J to 3 bases, leaving 12 bases not matched to a gene. The CDR3 nucleotides read TGTGCCAGCAGTTACGCTAGACAGGGGACGATAGAAGAGACCCAGTACTTC. This encodes CASSYARQGTIEETQYF.

This sequence joins TRBV29-1 and TRBJ2-1, with 7 bases aligning to TRBD1. Germline CDR1 SQVTM, CDR2 ANQGSEA. The CDR3 consists of 13 residues. With V trimmed by 7 bases and J by 9 bases, 12 bases remained unmatched. CDR3 amino acids: CSEFKWAGGEQFF. The CDR3 region has the DNA TGCAGCGAATTTAAATGGGCAGGGGGTGAGCAGTTCTTC.

This clone is medium-sized (0.01 to 0.1%) by share. V and J are TRBV7-2 and TRBJ2-6; the D is unclear. The CDR3 extends over 15 amino acids. Trimming removed 0 bases from V and 0 bases from J, with 3 bases in between. Germline V gene data show CDR1 as SGHTA and CDR2 as FQGNSA. The chain's CDR3 is CASSLAPSGANVLTF. DNA for the CDR3: TGTGCCAGCAGCTTAGCCCCCTCTGGGGCCAACGTCCTGACTTTC.

This chain uses TRBV19 with TRBJ1-2; 7 nucleotides align to TRBD1. The CDR3 loop spans 14 amino acids. From germline, CDR1 is LNHDA and CDR2 SQIVND (reference sequence). V lost 5 bases to trimming and J lost 6 bases; unmatched junction nucleotides: 9. DNA of the CDR3: TGTGCCAGTAGTTCGGTACAGGGGAACCATGGCTACACCTTC. Translation: CASSSVQGNHGYTF. The entire variable domain, with the rest obtained from reference TRBV19 and TRBJ1-2, is as follows: DGGITQSPKYLFRKEGQNVTLSCEQNLNHDAMYWYRQDPGQGLRLIYYSQIVNDFQKGDIAEGYSVSREKKESFPLTVTSAQKNPTAFYLCASSSVQGNHGYTFGSGTRLTVV.

J is TRBJ2-3 and V is TRBV2, with 8 bases aligning to TRBD2. Per germline, CDR1 SNHLY and CDR2 FYNNEI. The CDR3 totals 13 residues. V lost 8 bases and J lost 3; bases outside the gene matches: 4. CDR3 DNA sequence: TGTGCCAGCTATGGCGGGGGGACAGATACGCAGTATTTT. It codes for CASYGGGTDTQYF.

V usage is TRBV13 and J usage is TRBJ1-1, with D possibly being TRBD1 (5 bases). Trimming shortened V by 4 bases and J by 3 bases, and 15 bases separated the two germline ends. This CDR3 is 15 amino acids long. Germline V CDR1 and CDR2: PRHDT, FYEKMQ (reference sequence). CDR3 DNA: TGTGCCAGCAGCTCTAGGGGCAGGAGAGACACTGAAGCTTTCTTT. Protein sequence: CASSSRGRRDTEAFF.

A few counts support this clone. This chain links TRBV29-1 with TRBJ2-1; 11 bases agree with TRBD2. The germline gives CDR1 SQVTM, CDR2 ANQGSEA. V shed 6 bases, J shed 7 bases, and the junction held 8 bases outside the gene matches. The CDR3 sequence is 14 residues long. As DNA, the CDR3 is TGCAGCGTAGATACTAGCGGGGGAGTTAATGAGCAGTTCTTC. As protein: CSVDTSGGVNEQFF.